These T cell receptor beta chains were read from a single sample in a study of T-cell memory formation after mild COVID-19. TCRdb analysed the 5' RACE reads with MiXCR anew, one entry per CDR3 protein. The table lists 100,000 to 150,000 distinct CDR3 sequences, about 6.5% of them singletons. Sequencing was carried out using PBMCs or a T cell subset sorted from them (not recorded which). The receptors originated from an adult woman who had mild COVID-19 (a few samples of this study predate the infection). Cell type and time point are not known. Each CDR3 is given with its conserved first and last residue. The D gene is left open where the match is weak. Size values are once, few and many counts, or a class for expanded clones, and some rows have none.

J gene,clone size,V gene,D gene,CDR3 protein,CDR3 DNA
TRBJ2-4,.,TRBV12-3/TRBV12-4,.,CASSFVKNIQYF,TGTGCCAGCAGTTTCGTCAAAAACATTCAGTACTTC
TRBJ2-7,once,TRBV7-9,.,CASSGKQIYEQYF,TGTGCCAGCAGCGGGAAACAGATTTACGAGCAGTACTTC
TRBJ1-1,few,TRBV6-6,TRBD1,CASRRDRDMNTEAFF,TGTGCCAGCAGAAGGGACAGGGACATGAACACTGAAGCTTTCTTT
TRBJ2-7,.,TRBV24-1,TRBD1,CATSDWAGGRDEQYF,TGTGCCACCAGTGATTGGGCAGGGGGCCGGGACGAGCAGTACTTC
TRBJ2-7,many,TRBV6-5,TRBD2,CASSSLGTSGTQQYF,TGTGCCAGCAGTTCCCTCGGGACTAGCGGTACGCAGCAGTACTTC
TRBJ2-2,many,TRBV7-8,.,CASSSQTGGNTGELFF,TGTGCCAGCAGCTCTCAGACGGGGGGCAACACCGGGGAGCTGTTTTTT
TRBJ2-1,few,TRBV20-1,.,CSASLDEQFF,TGCAGTGCGTCCTTGGATGAGCAGTTCTTC
TRBJ2-7,.,TRBV14,.,CASSLRTVAYEQYF,TGTGCCAGCAGCCTACGGACGGTAGCCTACGAGCAGTACTTC
TRBJ2-3,few,TRBV4-2,.,CASSQDNSGTTDTQYF,TGTGCCAGCAGCCAAGATAACAGCGGGACAACAGATACGCAGTATTTT
TRBJ1-1,few,TRBV5-1,.,CASSLDSSGGTEAFF,TGCGCCAGCAGCCTGGACAGCTCGGGGGGCACTGAAGCTTTCTTT
TRBJ1-2,few,TRBV5-1,TRBD1,CASSNPGQGGGYTF,TGCGCCAGCAGCAACCCGGGACAGGGCGGTGGCTACACCTTC
TRBJ2-1,few,TRBV2,.,CASNSGAGGNEQFF,TGTGCCAGCAATTCGGGGGCTGGGGGCAATGAGCAGTTCTTC
TRBJ2-1,.,TRBV29-1,.,CSVEDLYRNYNEQFF,TGCAGCGTTGAAGATCTCTACAGGAACTACAATGAGCAGTTCTTC
TRBJ2-2,.,TRBV20-1,TRBD2,CSARLAGNTGELFF,TGCAGTGCTCGACTAGCGGGAAACACCGGGGAGCTGTTTTTT
TRBJ2-3,many,TRBV20-1,.,CSASPVGGTTDTQYF,TGCAGTGCTAGTCCGGTGGGGGGAACCACAGATACGCAGTATTTT
TRBJ2-3,many,TRBV7-9,TRBD2,CASSLRAGSSTDTQYF,TGTGCCAGCAGCTTGCGAGCGGGATCCAGCACAGATACGCAGTATTTT
TRBJ2-2,many,TRBV9,TRBD2,CASSVQRGNTGELFF,TGTGCCAGCAGCGTCCAGCGGGGGAACACCGGGGAGCTGTTTTTT
TRBJ2-7,.,TRBV6-5,.,CASSPIPPGRHISYEQYF,TGTGCCAGCAGTCCCATACCCCCGGGACGCCATATATCCTACGAGCAGTACTTC
TRBJ1-6,.,TRBV18,TRBD1,CASFLGQGNSPLHF,TGTGCCAGCTTCTTAGGACAGGGTAATTCACCCCTCCACTTT
TRBJ1-4,.,TRBV29-1,TRBD1,CSVRQGATNEKLFF,TGCAGCGTTAGACAGGGGGCAACTAATGAAAAACTGTTTTTT
TRBJ2-3,many,TRBV12-3/TRBV12-4,TRBD2,CASRASGSHPDTQYF,TGTGCCAGCAGAGCTAGCGGGAGTCACCCAGATACGCAGTATTTT
TRBJ2-1,many,TRBV7-2,TRBD2,CASRGLAGGPNEQFF,TGTGCCAGCAGAGGACTAGCGGGAGGGCCCAATGAGCAGTTCTTC
TRBJ2-2,.,TRBV9,.,CASSPHTGELFF,TGTGCCAGCAGCCCCCATACCGGGGAGCTGTTTTTT
TRBJ2-7,many,TRBV29-1,.,CSVVLQGSRSYEQYF,TGCAGCGTCGTTCTACAGGGATCTCGCTCCTACGAGCAGTACTTC
TRBJ1-2,.,TRBV29-1,.,CSVDSRGWYGYTF,TGCAGCGTTGATAGCAGGGGATGGTATGGCTACACCTTC
TRBJ2-1,many,TRBV6-5,.,CASSPGEEQFF,TGTGCCAGCTCCCCTGGAGAGGAGCAGTTCTTC
TRBJ2-7,many,TRBV14,.,CASSQFTGTPRSEQYF,TGTGCCAGCAGCCAATTCACAGGGACCCCCCGGAGCGAGCAGTACTTC
TRBJ2-3,many,TRBV29-1,TRBD2,CSVTSGSTPGDTQYF,TGCAGCGTGACCAGCGGGAGCACTCCAGGAGATACGCAGTATTTT
TRBJ2-7,.,TRBV5-1,.,CASSLSSTGLFKEQYF,TGCGCCAGCAGCTTGTCCTCGACAGGCTTGTTTAAAGAGCAGTACTTC
TRBJ1-1,.,TRBV12-3/TRBV12-4,TRBD1,CASSFLPTGGHTEAFF,TGTGCCAGCAGCTTCCTTCCGACAGGGGGACACACTGAAGCTTTCTTT
TRBJ1-1,many,TRBV7-2,.,CASSLPQRTEAFF,TGTGCCAGCAGCTTACCCCAACGGACTGAAGCTTTCTTT
TRBJ1-4,.,TRBV7-2,TRBD1,CASSSRTGTNEKLFF,TGTGCCAGCAGCTCCCGGACAGGGACTAATGAAAAACTGTTTTTT
TRBJ1-2,.,TRBV7-2,TRBD1,CASSTGQGGGYGYTF,TGTGCCAGCAGCACAGGACAGGGGGGGGGCTATGGCTACACCTTC
TRBJ1-5,few,TRBV10-3,TRBD1,CAISESRGRGMGNQPQHF,TGTGCCATCAGTGAGTCCCGAGGCAGGGGGATGGGCAATCAGCCCCAGCATTTT
TRBJ1-4,many,TRBV20-1,.,CSARDRQDLF,TGCAGTGCTAGAGATCGGCAGGACCTATTT
TRBJ2-1,.,TRBV15,.,CATSRRGIPWGNEQFF,TGTGCCACCAGCAGACGCGGGATCCCATGGGGGAATGAGCAGTTCTTC
TRBJ1-4,many,TRBV5-1,.,CASSLGQVDEKLFF,TGCGCCAGCAGCTTGGGGCAGGTTGATGAAAAACTGTTTTTT
TRBJ1-2,few,TRBV5-5,.,CASSSRTDANYGYTF,TGTGCCAGCAGCTCACGGACGGACGCAAACTATGGCTACACCTTC
TRBJ2-7,many,TRBV12-3/TRBV12-4,TRBD1,CASSPPDRFYEQYF,TGTGCCAGCAGTCCCCCGGACAGGTTTTACGAGCAGTACTTC
TRBJ2-5,many,TRBV7-8,.,CASSPSLEATQYF,TGTGCCAGCAGCCCCTCCCTGGAGGCGACCCAGTACTTC
TRBJ2-1,few,TRBV30,.,CAWSGGQLNNEQFF,TGTGCCTGGAGCGGGGGACAGCTTAACAATGAGCAGTTCTTC
TRBJ1-1,many,TRBV10-3,.,CATQTGTSTEAFF,TGTGCCACGCAAACAGGGACTAGCACTGAAGCTTTCTTT
TRBJ2-3,.,TRBV20-1,.,CSAREWRTPTDTQYF,TGCAGTGCTAGAGAATGGCGGACACCCACAGATACGCAGTATTTT
TRBJ2-3,few,TRBV6-6,TRBD1,CASSYGVYRGQLTDTQYF,TGTGCCAGCAGTTACGGGGTTTACAGGGGGCAGTTGACAGATACGCAGTATTTT
TRBJ2-1,many,TRBV7-2,.,CASSFSSYNEQFF,TGTGCCAGCAGCTTTAGTTCCTACAATGAGCAGTTCTTC
TRBJ2-3,.,TRBV11-2,TRBD1,CASSLLQGARDTQYF,TGTGCCAGCAGCTTACTTCAGGGGGCAAGGGATACGCAGTATTTT
TRBJ2-4,few,TRBV11-1,.,CASSLGDRGNIQYF,TGTGCCAGCAGCTTAGGGGATCGGGGAAACATTCAGTACTTC
TRBJ2-1,few,TRBV11-3,.,CASSFSDSYNEQFF,TGTGCCAGCAGCTTTTCCGATTCCTACAATGAGCAGTTCTTC
TRBJ2-2,few,TRBV6-6,TRBD2,CASSSTGGGNTGELFF,TGTGCCAGCAGTTCCACCGGCGGGGGGAACACCGGGGAGCTGTTTTTT
TRBJ2-5,.,TRBV5-1,.,CASSLNKPTQETQYF,TGCGCCAGCAGCTTGAACAAACCGACCCAAGAGACCCAGTACTTC